This is a list of T cell receptor beta chains from one sample in a study of Ad26.COV2.S vaccination and SARS-CoV-2 variants. Assay used: immunoSEQ multiplex PCR; TCRdb lists only in-frame clones, some missing. Found here are around 340,000 clones, about 87% of them singletons; the top ten hold approximately 5.9%. Source: peripheral blood, taken in a trial of Ad26.COV2.S vaccine versus placebo. The receptors derive from a person aged 18-60 years who received the Ad26.COV2.S COVID-19 vaccine or a placebo. CDR3s include the opening cysteine and the closing phenylalanine or tryptophan. D genes are given only for firm matches. Some rows mark clone size as missing; the rest say once, few, many or name a class of expanded clone.

D gene	J gene	clone size	V gene	CDR3 DNA	CDR3 protein
.	TRBJ1-2	.	TRBV4-2	TGTGCCAGCAGCCAACCCGACACCAATACCTATGGCTACACCTTC	CASSQPDTNTYGYTF
.	TRBJ2-3	.	TRBV28	TGTGCCAGCACTCCCCGGAGGGTATTTAGGTCAGATACGCAGTATTTT	CASTPRRVFRSDTQYF
TRBD1	TRBJ1-1	.	TRBV7-3	TGTGCCAGCAGCTCCGGGACAGGCACTGAAGCTTTCTTT	CASSSGTGTEAFF
.	TRBJ2-3	few	TRBV30	TGTGCCTGGAGTGAGGGGGTCACAGATACGCAGTATTTT	CAWSEGVTDTQYF
.	TRBJ2-7	.	TRBV5-6	TGTGCCAGCACCTTTGGGGGGCAGGGTCTTGACGAGCAGTACTTC	CASTFGGQGLDEQYF
.	TRBJ1-2	.	TRBV18	TGTGCCAGCTCACCACTTCAGGCGGGGGGCTACACCTTC	CASSPLQAGGYTF
.	TRBJ2-7	.	TRBV27	TGTGCCAGCATTGGGGCCGGCACCTACGAGCAGTACTTC	CASIGAGTYEQYF
.	TRBJ1-2	.	TRBV5-4	TGTGCCAGCAGCTTGAAAGGGGACGGAGCCTATGGCTACACCTTC	CASSLKGDGAYGYTF
.	TRBJ1-1	.	TRBV29-1	TGCAGCGCGCAAAACACTGAAGCTTTCTTT	CSAQNTEAFF
.	TRBJ1-3	once	TRBV4-1	TGCGCCAGCAGCCAAGAGGTTCCAAACACCATATATTTT	CASSQEVPNTIYF
.	TRBJ1-3	once	TRBV7-2	TGTGCCAGCAGCTTAGGGCTGCAGCTCTCTGGAAACACCATATATTTT	CASSLGLQLSGNTIYF
TRBD2	TRBJ2-7	.	TRBV25-1	TGTGCCAGCAGTGGCCCCAATCCGGGAGGGAGCTCCTACGAGCAGTACTTC	CASSGPNPGGSSYEQYF
.	TRBJ2-5	.	TRBV9	TGTGCCAGCAGCGTAGGAATGTGGGGAACTACTCAAGAGACCCAGTACTTC	CASSVGMWGTTQETQYF
.	TRBJ1-1	.	TRBV2	TGTGCCAGCAGGGGAGCAGAGAACACTGAAGCTTTCTTT	CASRGAENTEAFF
TRBD1	TRBJ2-1	.	TRBV7-3	TGTGCCAGCAGCCTATCGACAGGGTTAACCTACAATGAGCAGTTCTTC	CASSLSTGLTYNEQFF
.	TRBJ2-5	.	TRBV24-1	TGTGCCACCAGTGATGCCGGAAGGGAGACCCAGTACTTC	CATSDAGRETQYF
TRBD1	TRBJ1-1	.	TRBV28	TGTGCCAGCAGTTTGATCAGGGGGCGAACTGAAGCTTTCTTT	CASSLIRGRTEAFF
TRBD2	TRBJ2-2	.	TRBV4-2	TGTGCCAGCAGCCCCGTAGCGGGGAACACCGGGGAGCTGTTTTTT	CASSPVAGNTGELFF